A selection of T cell receptor beta chains follows, all from one sample in a study of a mutant IDH1 vaccine in newly diagnosed glioma. The data were produced by immunoSEQ multiplex PCR, yet TCRdb's version contains in-frame clones alone and is incomplete. The sample comprises approximately 82,000 clones, roughly 85% of which are singletons, and roughly 2.2% rests with the top ten. The antigens of these receptors remain unknown. Sequences were derived from PBMCs, sampled from a glioma patient whose treatment included an IDH1 peptide vaccine. All receptors come from a man aged 25 to 40 with glioma. Some clones in this sample may be carry-over from other donors' samples. CDR3s include the opening cysteine and the closing phenylalanine or tryptophan. D genes are given only for firm matches. For some rows the clone size is stated as once, few or many, or as a class when expanded; others skip it.

d_gene | j_gene | abundance | v_gene | CDR3nt | CDR3aa
TRBD2 | TRBJ2-3 | . | TRBV7-2 | TGTGCCAGCAGCTCTGGAAGCGGGGCCCGCACAGATACGCAGTATTTT | CASSSGSGARTDTQYF
. | TRBJ1-5 | . | TRBV14 | TGTGCCAGCAGCCCGCAACTTCTCTCCCAGCCCCAGCATTTT | CASSPQLLSQPQHF
. | TRBJ1-2 | . | TRBV30 | TGTGCCTGCTACAACGGAGTCTATGGCTACACCTTC | CACYNGVYGYTF
. | TRBJ1-2 | . | TRBV6-5 | TGTGCCAGCCGTAACTGGGGTGGCTACACCTTC | CASRNWGGYTF
TRBD1 | TRBJ1-5 | once | TRBV6-5 | TGTGCCAGCAGTGTTTCACAGGGGGCTTATCAGCCCCAGCATTTT | CASSVSQGAYQPQHF
. | TRBJ1-1 | . | TRBV6-1 | TGTGCCACCAAAAAATTCGGTCAGGGGCGAGTTTTCTTT | CATKKFGQGRVFF
. | TRBJ1-1 | . | TRBV14 | TGTGCCAGCAGCCGGGAGCTGAACACTGAAGCTTTCTTT | CASSRELNTEAFF
. | TRBJ1-2 | . | TRBV20-1 | TGCAGTGCGAGTAATAACTATGGCTACACCTTC | CSASNNYGYTF
. | TRBJ1-1 | . | TRBV9 | TGTGCCAGCAGCGTAGTGTCGGGGATTGGAACGAACACTGAAGCTTTCTTT | CASSVVSGIGTNTEAFF
TRBD2 | TRBJ2-1 | . | TRBV10-1 | TGCGCCAGCAACCGCCCAGCGGGAGACAATGAGCAGTTCTTC | CASNRPAGDNEQFF
. | TRBJ1-4 | . | TRBV15 | TGTGCCACCAGGAGGGGATCGACTAATGAAAAACTGTTTTTT | CATRRGSTNEKLFF
TRBD2 | TRBJ2-5 | . | TRBV5-1 | TGCGCCAGCAGCTGGAGGACTAGCGGCTCGGAGACCCAGTACTTC | CASSWRTSGSETQYF
. | TRBJ2-1 | . | TRBV7-8 | TGTGCCAGCAGCTTAGCGGCCGGAGATGAGCAGTTCTTC | CASSLAAGDEQFF